This T cell receptor (beta chain) was captured by sequencing in a study of blood T cell repertoires in COVID-19. The CDR3 is 14 residues long. V lost 4 bases and J 3 bases, leaving 10 bases between the germline ends. Germline V gives CDR1 SQVTM, CDR2 ANQGSEA. In this sample, this clone turned up once. Data came from immunoSEQ multiplex PCR; TCRdb stores just in-frame clones and leaves some out. The data contain 150,000 to 200,000 clones, approximately 81% of them singletons. This chain links TRBV29-1 with TRBJ2-6, with unresolved D. Sequencing input: peripheral blood. The clonotype was recovered from a person aged 70 to 85 with COVID-19, enrolled during active disease. CDR3 sequence (DNA): TGCAGCGTTGTGGTCGCAGGTGGGGCCAACGTCCTGACTTTC. This translates into CSVVVAGGANVLTF.